This T cell receptor beta chain was found in a study of vaccination and CD4 T cells after COVID-19. The assay that was used to sequence DNA from cultured CD4+ T cells was the Oncomine TCR Beta short-read assay. TCRdb recomputed calls from the PCR reads with MiXCR, one row per CDR3 protein. The sample lists approximately 10,000 distinct CDR3 sequences, about half seen once, with 39% in the top ten. V shed 2 bases, J shed 6 bases, and the junction held 9 bases outside the gene matches. This CDR3 comprises 16 residues. CDR1 and CDR2 from the germline V gene are SEHNR and FQNEAQ (reference sequence). A word on this clonotype: Its antigen is unknown.

Stated treatment: roughly nine-day PBMC culture with coronavirus spike peptide pools or control peptides (ViraFEST assay). This sequence was found in a human donor who had recovered from COVID-19. V gene TRBV7-9 combines with J gene TRBJ2-4; TRBD1 matches 8 bases. The sample was CD4+ T cells from blood, cultured in vitro. Here the CDR3 DNA reads TGTGCCAGCAGCTTAACGACAGGGGTCGAAGTAAACATTCAGTACTTC. Residues: CASSLTTGVEVNIQYF.